In its sample, the clone carrying this T cell receptor (beta chain) was seen once. Its antigen is still unknown. After removal of 5 bases from V and 1 base from J, the junction contained 5 bases not matched to a gene. The CDR3 loop spans 15 amino acids. Germline lookup yields CDR1 SEHNR and CDR2 FQNEAQ (reference sequence). This sample was included in a study of T-cell reconstitution after alpha-beta-depleted transplantation in children. Whole-study findings and limits: After transplant, at about two months, alpha-beta T cells were reportedly derived from several hundred expanded graft clones. Newly generated T cells supplied most T-cell counts and diversity one year post-transplant. Surviving recipient T cells and thymic progenitors accounted for the high day-60 TCRbeta diversity observed in some patients.

Molecular barcoding with unique molecular identifiers was used for the TCRbeta library. Each CDR3 protein gets one entry after TCRdb re-called the PCR reads with MiXCR. Found here are 450,000 to 600,000 distinct CDR3 sequences, 10% to 15% of them singletons; the top ten hold 2.2%. The starting material was PBMCs, mostly from graft donor cells, obtained 360 days after TCRalphabeta/CD19-depleted stem cell transplant. The V and J genes are TRBV7-9 and TRBJ2-7, with TRBD1 matching 10 bases. The origin of this receptor is a male patient under 18 who had a stem cell transplant for acute myeloid leukemia, so the T cells may come from the graft donor. The CDR3 protein is CASSLTGGDSYEQYF. CDR3 coding DNA: TGTGCCAGCAGCCTGACAGGGGGCGATTCCTACGAGCAGTACTTC.